The clone carrying this T cell receptor beta chain was seen at least ten times. This sample stems from a study of molecular identifiers for immune sequencing clone quantification. The germline CDR1 and CDR2 sequences are KGHSH and LQKENI. Trimming removed 3 bases at V and 2 bases at J, with 10 bases between. The CDR3 loop spans 14 amino acids. Previously reported methods and listed TCR primers produced the bulk TCR libraries. One entry per CDR3 protein, called by TCRdb with MiXCR from the PCR reads. This table has approximately 37,000 distinct CDR3 sequences, about a fifth appearing once. This TCR was sampled from a human donor in good health. Some libraries in this study had Jurkat cell RNA spiked in. The sample comprised naive CD8+ T cells from blood, with Jurkat cell RNA spiked in. This sample's subset: FACS-sorted CD8+CD4-CCR7+CD45RA+ naive T cells. The J gene is TRBJ1-1, the V gene TRBV18; D unclear. This chain's CDR3 is CASSPRSANTEAFF. The CDR3 DNA reads as TGTGCCAGCTCACCCCGTTCGGCCAACACTGAAGCTTTCTTT. Using reference TRBV18 and TRBJ1-1 for the parts outside the CDR3, the full variable domain is NAGVMQNPRHLVRRRGQEARLRCSPMKGHSHVYWYRQLPEEGLKFMVYLQKENIIDESGMPKERFSAEFPKEGPSILRIQQVVRGDSAAYFCASSPRSANTEAFFGQGTRLTVV.